Listed below are T cell receptor beta chains from one sample, sequenced in a study of T cell responses to AZD1222 COVID-19 vaccine. Measured with immunoSEQ multiplex PCR; TCRdb has only the in-frame clones, and not every one. The data hold 95,000 to 130,000 clones, with approximately 90% observed a single time. This material consisted of peripheral blood, taken 28 days after the second AZD1222 dose. These receptors all come from an adult who received the AZD1222 COVID-19 vaccine. Both conserved end residues are part of each CDR3. The D gene is left open where the match is weak. Some rows mark clone size as missing; the rest say once, few, many or name a class of expanded clone.

j_call clone_size d_call v_call cdr3_aa cdr3_nt
TRBJ1-2 - - TRBV18 CASSQSRGGYGYTF TGTGCCAGCTCCCAGTCTCGGGGGGGCTATGGCTACACCTTC
TRBJ2-1 - - TRBV24-1 CATSDLFREVNEQFF TGTGCCACCAGTGATTTGTTCAGGGAGGTCAATGAGCAGTTCTTC
TRBJ2-3 - - TRBV28 CASSWTFASRTDTQYF TGTGCCAGCAGTTGGACATTCGCCTCGCGCACAGATACGCAGTATTTT
TRBJ1-1 - - TRBV28 CASRLQVLMNTEAFF TGTGCCAGCAGGTTACAGGTACTCATGAACACTGAAGCTTTCTTT
TRBJ2-7 - TRBD2 TRBV4-1 CASRRETSGSTYEQYF TGCGCCAGCAGAAGAGAAACTAGCGGGAGTACCTACGAGCAGTACTTC
TRBJ2-3 - TRBD2 TRBV18 CASSRAGGPGDTQYF TGTGCCAGCTCACGCGCGGGAGGGCCAGGAGATACGCAGTATTTT
TRBJ1-5 - TRBD1 TRBV3-1/TRBV3-2 CASSQGTGGDQPQHF TGTGCCAGCAGCCAAGGGACAGGAGGGGATCAGCCCCAGCATTTT
TRBJ1-3 - TRBD1 TRBV6-6 CASRTGGFAGNTIYF TGTGCCAGCAGAACAGGGGGTTTCGCTGGAAACACCATATATTTT
TRBJ1-1 - - TRBV6-6 CASSYDSDGYEAFF TGTGCCAGCAGTTACGACTCCGACGGCTATGAAGCTTTCTTT
TRBJ1-5 - TRBD1 TRBV27 CASNSGGGGQPQHF TGTGCCAGCAATTCAGGGGGAGGGGGTCAGCCCCAGCATTTT
TRBJ1-2 - - TRBV28 CASSLPANYGYTF TGTGCCAGCAGTTTACCTGCTAACTATGGCTACACCTTC
TRBJ2-2 once TRBD2 TRBV7-8 CASSLGLAGGTGELFF TGTGCCAGCAGCTTAGGGCTAGCGGGAGGAACCGGGGAGCTGTTTTTT
TRBJ1-4 few - TRBV28 CASSFVQDEKLFF TGTGCCAGCAGTTTTGTCCAGGACGAAAAACTGTTTTTT
TRBJ2-2 - - TRBV9 CASSVGQNTGELFF TGTGCCAGCAGCGTAGGCCAGAACACCGGGGAGCTGTTTTTT
TRBJ2-7 - - TRBV6-1 CASSEVFVRRDNSYEQYF TGTGCCAGCAGTGAAGTTTTTGTTAGGCGGGACAACTCCTACGAGCAGTACTTC
TRBJ1-5 - TRBD1 TRBV10-3 CAITQGEGQPQHF TGTGCCATTACTCAGGGGGAGGGTCAGCCCCAGCATTTT
TRBJ1-1 - - TRBV28 CASSSGPTEAFF TGTGCCAGCAGTTCGGGGCCGACTGAAGCTTTCTTT
TRBJ2-5 - - TRBV27 CASSLSLYGGETQYF TGTGCCAGCAGTTTATCTCTCTACGGGGGAGAGACCCAGTACTTC
TRBJ2-1 - TRBD2 TRBV9 CASRATSGNNEQFF TGTGCCAGCAGGGCGACTAGCGGTAACAATGAGCAGTTCTTC
TRBJ1-5 - - TRBV28 CASTTNRAASWPQHF TGTGCCAGCACCACTAATCGGGCCGCATCTTGGCCCCAGCATTTT
TRBJ1-5 - - TRBV2 CASSATANQPQHF TGTGCCAGCAGTGCGACCGCTAATCAGCCCCAGCATTTT
TRBJ1-6 - - TRBV30 CAWNRPGSSPLHF TGTGCCTGGAATCGACCAGGTAGCTCACCCCTCCACTTT
TRBJ2-1 - TRBD1 TRBV11-2 CASSSLQGYNEQFF TGTGCCAGCAGCTCTCTACAGGGGTACAATGAGCAGTTCTTC
TRBJ2-7 once - TRBV15 CATSRELTVPGYEQYF TGTGCCACCAGCAGAGAATTAACAGTTCCAGGGTACGAGCAGTACTTC
TRBJ2-1 - TRBD2 TRBV6-2/TRBV6-3 CASSYLGAGVKNEQFF TGTGCCAGCAGTTACTTAGGAGCGGGAGTAAAGAATGAGCAGTTCTTC
TRBJ2-7 - - TRBV7-2 CASSGPDSGYEQYF TGTGCCAGCAGCGGCCCCGACTCCGGCTACGAGCAGTACTTC
TRBJ2-1 - - TRBV27 CASRVLGRPYNEQFF TGTGCCAGCAGAGTACTAGGGCGGCCTTACAATGAGCAGTTCTTC
TRBJ2-1 - - TRBV13 CASSHRDKNNEQFF TGTGCCAGCAGCCACCGGGATAAAAACAATGAGCAGTTCTTC
TRBJ1-6 - - TRBV3-1/TRBV3-2 CASSQPGRPWLLHF TGTGCCAGCAGCCAACCTGGGAGGCCTTGGCTCCTCCACTTT
TRBJ1-2 - - TRBV27 CASSFKQTLYGYTF TGTGCCAGCAGTTTCAAACAGACCCTCTATGGCTACACCTTC
TRBJ1-4 - - TRBV5-1 CASSLGHRVNEKLFF TGCGCCAGCAGCTTGGGTCACAGGGTTAACGAAAAACTGTTTTTT
TRBJ1-2 - - TRBV7-3 CASSPEGWGNYGYTF TGTGCCAGCAGCCCCGAAGGTTGGGGGAACTATGGCTACACCTTC